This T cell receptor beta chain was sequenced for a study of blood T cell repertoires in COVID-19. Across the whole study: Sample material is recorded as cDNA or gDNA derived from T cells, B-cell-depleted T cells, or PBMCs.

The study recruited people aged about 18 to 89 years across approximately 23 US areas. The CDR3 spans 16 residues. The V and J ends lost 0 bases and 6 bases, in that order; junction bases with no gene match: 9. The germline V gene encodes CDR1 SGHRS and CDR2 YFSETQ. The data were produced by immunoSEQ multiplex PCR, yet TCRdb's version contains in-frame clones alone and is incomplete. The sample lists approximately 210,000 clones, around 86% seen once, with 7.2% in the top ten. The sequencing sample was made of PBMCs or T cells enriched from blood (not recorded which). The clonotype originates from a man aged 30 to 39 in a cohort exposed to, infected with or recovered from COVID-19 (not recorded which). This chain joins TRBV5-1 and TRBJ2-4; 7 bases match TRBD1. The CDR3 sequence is CASSLGPQGVLNIQYF. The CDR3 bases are TGCGCCAGCAGCTTGGGGCCCCAGGGGGTGTTAAACATTCAGTACTTC.